The T cell receptor (beta chain) under discussion was sequenced for a study of T-cell memory formation after mild COVID-19. The CDR3 loop spans 14 amino acids. Unmatched junction bases numbered 6, after V lost 4 bases and J lost 4 bases. Germline V gene lookup returns CDR1 SGHNT and CDR2 YYREEE (reference sequence). TCRdb fed the 5' RACE reads into MiXCR, producing one record per CDR3 protein. This sample has 550,000 to 700,000 distinct CDR3 sequences, with more than 15% found just once. This clonotype has ten or more counts. J is TRBJ1-2 and V is TRBV5-4, with 8 bases lining up with TRBD1. The sequenced sample was PBMCs or a T cell subset sorted from them (not recorded which). The origin of this receptor is an adult woman who had mild COVID-19 (a few samples of this study predate the infection). Cell type and time point are not known. CDR3 region: CASSPGQGFYGYTF. The CDR3 DNA reads TGTGCCAGCAGCCCCGGACAGGGATTCTATGGCTACACCTTC.